These 30 T cell receptor beta chains originate from one sample sequenced in a study of tissue T cells after allogeneic stem cell transplantation. Time point defined: mouse harvest day 14 after allogeneic transplant. Each mouse received 10^7 T-cell-depleted marrow cells plus 10^6 splenic CD5+ T cells by tail vein. Here immunoSEQ multiplex PCR was the method, and the copy in TCRdb shows in-frame clones only, minus some. The repertoire holds just over 3,000 clones, with around two fifths as singletons. What was sequenced was gut tissue. These receptor sequences come from a female BALB/c mouse given C57BL/6 T cells with graft-versus-host disease after an allogeneic hematopoietic cell transplant.

Remarks on this clone: Gene names refer to mouse genes. The missing CDR3 end, 1 residue past where the read stops, is filled in from the germline J gene. The rearrangement joins TRBV26 to TRBJ2-3; no definite D call. The ends were cut back, 3 bases at V and 1 base at J, with 5 bases in the middle. This CDR3 region has 13 residues. Germline V CDR1 and CDR2: KGHPV, FQNQEV (reference sequence). CDR3 bases read: TGTGCCAGCAGTCTCCAGGGTGCAGAAACGCTGTAT. Its protein is CASSLQGAETLY. The full CDR3 is CASSLQGAETLYF.

This clone was detected only once. The gene symbols are mouse symbols. The missing CDR3 end, 1 residue past where the read stops, is filled in from the germline J gene. The chain couples TRBV13-1 to TRBJ2-3; 8 nucleotides match TRBD1. The germline CDR1 and CDR2 sequences are NSHNY and SYGAGN. CDR3 length: 14 residues. The V and J ends lost 5 bases and 3 bases, in that order; junction bases with no gene match: 5. CDR3 DNA (partial): TGTGCCAGCAGAGACAGGGGCGGAGCAGAAACGCTGTAT. It is translated as CASRDRGGAETLY. The CDR3, in full, reads CASRDRGGAETLYF.

In regard to this clone: The listed genes are named as in mouse. The read ends 1 residue early relative to the CDR3; the germline J gene fills the gap. The gene calls are TRBV15 and TRBJ1-3, with unresolved D. The CDR3 covers 13 residues. Germline assignment: CDR1 SGHND and CDR2 FRSKSL. Between the trimmed V and J ends, which lost 1 base and 9 bases, there was a span of 10 bases. This CDR3 is CASSLEEGGTLYF. The covered CDR3 bases are TGTGCCAGCAGTTTAGAGGAGGGCGGTACGCTCTAT.

Of note for this clone: An end of the junction differs from the germline gene, which may be a read error. The gene symbols are mouse symbols. The read stops 1 residue short of the end of the CDR3; the missing end is completed from the germline J gene. Other DNA sequences from this sample encode an identical CDR3 as well. V gene TRBV26 combines with J gene TRBJ1-3; D is unclear. The CDR3 covers 12 residues. Per germline, CDR1 KGHPV and CDR2 FQNQEV (reference sequence). CDR3 DNA, as far as it was read: TGTGCCAGCCACAATTCTGGGAATACGCTCTAT. Protein: CASHNSGNTLY. The full CDR3 is CASHNSGNTLYF. The whole variable domain, remainder taken from reference TRBV26 and TRBJ1-3, is NSKVIQTPRYLVKGQGQKAKMRCIPEKGHPVVFWYQQNKNNEFKFLINFQNQEVLQQIDMTEKRFSAECPSNSPCSLEIQSSEAGDSALYLCASHNSGNTLYFGEGSRLIVV.

This clone appeared a few times. The gene names here belong to mouse. The CDR3 extends 1 residue past the end of the read, so its final part is completed from the germline J gene. The V and J genes are TRBV4 and TRBJ2-3, with D possibly being TRBD2 (7 bases). V gave up 3 bases and J gave up 1 base, with 8 bases separating them. Germline loops: CDR1 LGHDT, CDR2 YNNKQL (reference sequence). The CDR3 sequence is 14 residues long. The CDR3 bases that were read are TGTGCCAGCAGCTATGGGGGGCGTGCAGAAACGCTGTAT. It is translated as CASSYGGRAETLY. In full, the CDR3 reads CASSYGGRAETLYF. The variable domain in full, completed from reference TRBV4 and TRBJ2-3, reads ETAVFQTPNYHVTQVGNEVSFNCKQTLGHDTMYWYKQDSKKLLKIMFSYNNKQLIVNETVPRRFSPQSSDKAHLNLRIKSVEPEDSAVYLCASSYGGRAETLYFGSGTRLTVL.

There are a few counts of this clone. Genes and germline are mouse. The read halts 1 residue ahead of the CDR3 end, with the missing end drawn from the germline J gene. The chain links TRBV12-2 to TRBJ2-7, with TRBD1 matching 11 bases. The germline gives CDR1 SGHLS, CDR2 HYDKME. The CDR3 consists of 14 residues. V trimming: 4 bases; J trimming: 3 bases; junction bases outside the gene matches: 4. The CDR3 DNA, read in part, is TGTGCCAGCTCCCCGGGACAGGGGGTCTATGAACAGTAC. Protein product: CASSPGQGVYEQY. The entire CDR3 sequence reads CASSPGQGVYEQYF. Full variable domain (rest looked up from reference TRBV12-2 and TRBJ2-7): NSGVVQSPRYIIKGKGERSILKCIPISGHLSVAWYQQTQGQELKFFIQHYDKMERDKGNLPSRFSVQQFDDYHSEMNMSALELEDSAVYFCASSPGQGVYEQYFGPGTRLTVL.

As to this clone: Genes and germline come from the mouse. The CDR3 extends 1 residue past the end of the read, so its final part is completed from the germline J gene. The chain couples TRBV19 to TRBJ2-7; TRBD2 agrees at 8 bases. CDR1 and CDR2 (germline): FNHDT, SITEND (reference sequence). The CDR3 length is 14 residues. V was clipped by 5 bases and J by 0 bases; unmatched bases: 4. The part of the CDR3 DNA that was read is TGTGCCAGCAGGCTCGACTGGGGCTCCTATGAACAGTAC. Its translation is CASRLDWGSYEQY. The whole CDR3 protein reads CASRLDWGSYEQYF. The full variable domain, rest sourced from reference TRBV19 and TRBJ2-7, is GGIITQTPKFLIGQEGQKLTLKCQQNFNHDTMYWYRQDSGKGLRLIYYSITENDLQKGDLSEGYDASREKKSSFSLTVTSAQKNEMAVFLCASRLDWGSYEQYFGPGTRLTVL.

In regard to this clone: Gene names and germline refer to mouse. The read stops 1 residue short of the end of the CDR3; the missing end is completed from the germline J gene. This chain joins TRBV26 and TRBJ1-4; D is unclear. The CDR3 is made up of 14 amino acids. V was clipped by 4 bases and J by 0 bases, with 6 bases between them. In germline, CDR1 is KGHPV, CDR2 FQNQEV (reference sequence). The covered CDR3 bases are TGTGCCAGCAGTCGGGAAATTTCCAACGAAAGATTATTT. Translated: CASSREISNERLF. The entire CDR3 reads CASSREISNERLFF.

This clone was observed a handful of times. Gene names follow the mouse nomenclature. The CDR3 end falls 1 residue outside the read, so it is completed with the germline J gene. The chain couples TRBV3 to TRBJ2-7; TRBD1 matches at 8 bases. The CDR3 contains 14 residues. Trimming removed 3 bases from V and 0 bases from J; junction bases left unmatched: 1. The germline CDR1 and CDR2 sequences are SNHLY and FYNGKV (reference sequence). CDR3 sequence reads: CASSFTGGSYEQYF. CDR3 DNA (partial): TGTGCCAGCAGCTTTACAGGGGGCTCCTATGAACAGTAC.

A word on this clone: Genes and germline come from the mouse. Partial CDR3 DNA: TGTGCCAGCGGTGACAGGGGTGCAGAAACGCTGTAT. Protein: CASGDRGAETLY. The whole CDR3 protein is CASGDRGAETLYF. The V call is TRBV13-2, the J call TRBJ2-3; D may be TRBD1 (5 bases). The read ends 1 residue shy of where the CDR3 ends; the end is completed using the germline J gene. With 2 bases removed from V and 1 base from J, the gap between germline ends came to 5 bases. The germline V gene encodes CDR1 NNHNN and CDR2 SYGAGS (reference sequence). The CDR3 has 13 residues.

In the case of this clone: Mouse names are used for the genes. The CDR3 sequence is CASSPGLGWVAEQFF. CDR3 bases read: TGTGCCAGCAGCCCGGGACTGGGATGGGTTGCTGAGCAGTTC. The chain links TRBV4 to TRBJ2-1, with TRBD2 matching over 9 bases. The read comes to an end 1 residue before the CDR3 does, leaving the germline J gene to fill in the end. Germline V lookup: CDR1 LGHDT, CDR2 YNNKQL (reference sequence). V lost 5 bases, J lost 6 bases, and 8 bases stayed unmatched. This CDR3 spans 15 amino acids.

Turning to this clone: Genes and germline are mouse. From the germline J gene comes the end of the CDR3, since the read stops 1 residue before it. The genes are TRBV3 and TRBJ2-7; 10 nucleotides align to TRBD2. CDR3 size: 13 residues. V dropped 4 bases and J dropped 4; count of bases not matched to a gene: 1. CDR1 and CDR2 from the germline V gene are SNHLY and FYNGKV (reference sequence). CDR3 amino acids: CASSSTGGYEQYF. Partial CDR3 DNA: TGTGCCAGCAGCTCGACTGGGGGGTATGAACAGTAC.

As regards this clone: Gene names follow the mouse nomenclature. The CDR3 goes on 1 residue after the read ends, and that part is filled in from the germline J gene. The J gene is TRBJ2-5, the V gene TRBV5; 7 bases are a match to TRBD2. The germline V gene encodes CDR1 LGHNA and CDR2 YNLKQL (reference sequence). The CDR3 spans 14 residues. V shed 0 bases, J shed 4 bases, and the junction held 1 base outside the gene matches. The CDR3 reads CASSQDGGEDTQYF. CDR3 DNA (partial): TGTGCCAGCAGCCAAGACGGGGGGGAAGACACCCAGTAC.

This clone was seen a few times. Gene labels here are mouse ones. The observed sequence ends 1 residue before the CDR3 terminus, with the missing tail filled in from the germline J gene. The chain combines TRBV14 with TRBJ2-7, with D tentatively TRBD1 (6 bases). From germline, CDR1 is SGHDT and CDR2 FRDEAV. The CDR3 extends over 14 amino acids. V lost 4 bases to trimming and J lost 3 bases, with 14 bases between them. The CDR3 spells CASSRPGTNYEQYF. The DNA read from the CDR3 is TGTGCCAGCAGTCGTCCCGGGACAAACTATGAACAGTAC.

By share, this clone ranks as medium-sized. The genes are named according to mouse. The CDR3 end lies 1 residue beyond the end of the read and is filled in from the germline J gene. The V call is TRBV26, the J call TRBJ1-1; maybe TRBD1 (5 bases). The CDR3 consists of 12 residues. V lost 2 bases and J lost 5, with 6 bases in between. The germline V gene encodes CDR1 KGHPV and CDR2 FQNQEV (reference sequence). The CDR3 loop reads CASSLGGTEVFF. CDR3 DNA, as far as it was read: TGTGCCAGCAGTCTGGGGGGGACAGAAGTCTTC.

For this clone: The genes are named according to mouse. CDR3 bases read: TGCTCCAGCAGTCAATCGGAGGGCGCGAACACAGAAGTCTTC. As protein: CSSSQSEGANTEVF. The full CDR3 protein reads CSSSQSEGANTEVFF. This chain connects TRBV23 to TRBJ1-1. The read ends 1 residue before the CDR3 terminus; that terminus is restored from the germline J gene. The CDR3 runs 15 residues. Germline V lookup: CDR1 KGHTA, CDR2 FQNQQP. Full variable domain (outside the CDR3, taken from reference TRBV23 and TRBJ1-1): DAAVTQKPRYLIKMKGQEAEMKCIPEKGHTAVFWYQQKQSKELKFLIYFQNQQPLDQIDMVKERFSAVCPSSSLCSLGIRTCEAEDSALYLCSSSQSEGANTEVFFGKGTRLTVV.

A few counts support this clone. Germline and genes here are mouse. Sequencing ends 1 residue short of the CDR3 end; the germline J gene provides the rest. The gene calls are TRBV12-2 and TRBJ1-3; D gene uncertain. The V gene's germline CDR1 is SGHLS and CDR2 HYDKME. This CDR3 contains 14 residues. Between the trimmed V and J ends, which lost 1 base and 2 bases, there was a span of 8 bases. Partial CDR3 DNA: TGTGCCAGCTCTCTAACCGGGACTGGAAATACGCTCTAT. Amino acids: CASSLTGTGNTLY. The CDR3 reads in full as CASSLTGTGNTLYF. Full variable domain (rest looked up from reference TRBV12-2 and TRBJ1-3): NSGVVQSPRYIIKGKGERSILKCIPISGHLSVAWYQQTQGQELKFFIQHYDKMERDKGNLPSRFSVQQFDDYHSEMNMSALELEDSAVYFCASSLTGTGNTLYFGEGSRLIVV.

A remark on this clone: Each gene name is a mouse one. The CDR3 end is not reached by the read, which stops 1 residue before it; the germline J gene fills it in. The chain is built from TRBV12-1 and TRBJ1-4; TRBD1 might be the D (5 bases). V was clipped by 3 bases and J by 3 bases, with 7 bases between them. The CDR3 loop spans 13 amino acids. CDR1 is SGHSN, CDR2 HYEKVE, per germline. The DNA read from the CDR3 is TGTGCCAGCTCTGGGACCGCCAACGAAAGATTATTT. Translating gives CASSGTANERLF. The whole CDR3 is CASSGTANERLFF.

A word on this clone: Gene names are mouse gene names. With the read ending 1 residue before the CDR3 end, the germline J gene is used to fill in that end. The rearrangement links TRBV14 to TRBJ2-4; no definite D call. The CDR3 spans 12 residues. The V and J ends lost 1 base and 5 bases respectively, with 5 bases between them. CDR1 and CDR2 from the germline V gene are SGHDT and FRDEAV. Here the CDR3 reads CASSFGRNTLYF. CDR3 DNA, as far as it was read: TGTGCCAGCAGTTTCGGAAGAAACACCTTGTAC.

This clone appeared a few times. Mouse names are used for the genes. The CDR3 goes on 1 residue after the read ends, and that part is filled in from the germline J gene. The rearrangement joins TRBV23 to TRBJ1-3; the table's D call, TRBD1, has no DNA check behind it. The germline V gene encodes CDR1 KGHTA and CDR2 FQNQQP. This CDR3 has 13 amino acids. CDR3 bases read: TGCTCCAGCAGTCAACATTCTGGAAATACGCTCTAT. This gives the protein CSSSQHSGNTLY. The complete CDR3 sequence is CSSSQHSGNTLYF. Filled out from reference TRBV23 and TRBJ1-3, the complete variable domain reads DAAVTQKPRYLIKMKGQEAEMKCIPEKGHTAVFWYQQKQSKELKFLIYFQNQQPLDQIDMVKERFSAVCPSSSLCSLGIRTCEAEDSALYLCSSSQHSGNTLYFGEGSRLIVV.

This clone was picked up a small number of times. Mouse germline and gene names are used. The read stops 1 residue short of the end of the CDR3; the missing end is completed from the germline J gene. J is TRBJ1-3 and V is TRBV16; 7 nucleotides align to TRBD1. Germline CDR1 reads SGHSA; CDR2 reads FRNQAP. The V segment lost 0 bases and the J segment 0 bases; nucleotides outside the gene matches: 5. CDR3 size: 17 residues. CDR3 loop: CASSLDPRGASGNTLYF. CDR3 DNA, as far as it was read: TGTGCAAGCAGCTTAGATCCCAGGGGGGCTTCTGGAAATACGCTCTAT.

Of note for this clone: Germline and genes here are mouse. The sequence runs out 1 residue before the end of the CDR3; the remainder is reconstructed from the germline J gene. This chain connects TRBV13-1 to TRBJ1-1; the D gene is possibly TRBD1 (6 bases). The CDR3 covers 14 residues. Trimming took off 4 bases at V and 0 bases at J, with 10 bases between the two ends. Germline CDR1 NSHNY, CDR2 SYGAGN. Incomplete CDR3 DNA: TGTGCCAGCAGTCGGGACAATGCAAACACAGAAGTCTTC. It translates to CASSRDNANTEVF. The CDR3 as a whole reads CASSRDNANTEVFF.

The sample holds a few counts of this clone. Genes and germline come from the mouse. The CDR3 end lies 1 residue beyond the end of the read and is filled in from the germline J gene. The chain uses TRBV26 and TRBJ2-7, with unresolved D. The germline gives CDR1 KGHPV, CDR2 FQNQEV (reference sequence). Trimming removed 2 bases at V and 0 bases at J, with 5 bases between. CDR3 length: 13 amino acids. The DNA read from the CDR3 is TGTGCCAGCAGTCTGATGAGCTCCTATGAACAGTAC. Translated, it gives CASSLMSSYEQY. The entire CDR3 reads CASSLMSSYEQYF.

A word on this clone: Mouse names are used for the genes. The CDR3 end lies 1 residue beyond the end of the read and is filled in from the germline J gene. The chain recombines TRBV26 with TRBJ2-1; no definite D call. The ends were cut back, 4 bases at V and 1 base at J, with 5 bases in the middle. The CDR3 runs to 13 residues. Germline V gene data show CDR1 as KGHPV and CDR2 as FQNQEV (reference sequence). The covered CDR3 bases are TGTGCCAGCAGTCCCGGGAACTATGCTGAGCAGTTC. This translates into CASSPGNYAEQF. The whole CDR3 reads CASSPGNYAEQFF.

Comments on this clone: Gene names and germline match the mouse. The CDR3 is cut off 1 residue early in the read; its end comes from the germline J gene. The V gene is TRBV3, the J gene TRBJ2-1, with 12 positions matching TRBD2. Germline V gene lookup returns CDR1 SNHLY and CDR2 FYNGKV (reference sequence). V lost 5 bases and J lost 1; bases outside the gene matches: 3. The CDR3 totals 16 residues. The CDR3 protein is CASSQDWGGNYAEQFF. The sequenced part of the CDR3 DNA is TGTGCCAGCAGCCAGGACTGGGGGGGGAACTATGCTGAGCAGTTC.

This clone has just one count. Mouse gene names and germline throughout. The read ends 1 residue shy of where the CDR3 ends; the end is completed using the germline J gene. This chain joins TRBV26 and TRBJ2-2, with a tentative D call TRBD1 (6 bases). This CDR3 comprises 14 residues. V was shortened by 0 bases and J by 5 bases, with 7 bases between the two germline ends. Germline CDR1 and CDR2: KGHPV and FQNQEV (reference sequence). The CDR3 sequence is CASSLSRGTGQLYF. CDR3 bases read: TGTGCCAGCAGTCTGTCGAGGGGGACCGGGCAGCTCTAC.

Of note for this clone: The genes and germline here are from mouse. Coverage ceases 1 residue before the CDR3 finishes, and the germline J gene fills in the end. V and J are TRBV26 and TRBJ1-3; D is uncertain. V lost 4 bases to trimming and J lost 0 bases, with 13 bases between them. Germline V lookup: CDR1 KGHPV, CDR2 FQNQEV (reference sequence). CDR3 length: 16 residues. The part of the CDR3 DNA that was read is TGTGCCAGCAGTCGCTCACCCTTGAATTCTGGAAATACGCTCTAT. This encodes CASSRSPLNSGNTLY. The full CDR3 protein reads CASSRSPLNSGNTLYF.

As for this clone: This may stem from a read error, because a much larger clone lies one nucleotide away. The genes and germline here are from mouse. The DNA ends 1 residue before the CDR3 does, and the rest of the CDR3 is filled in from the germline J gene. This chain uses TRBV13-2 with TRBJ2-7; 7 nucleotides line up with TRBD1. Trimming removed 7 bases from V and 0 bases from J; junction bases left unmatched: 4. Germline lookup yields CDR1 NNHNN and CDR2 SYGAGS (reference sequence). This CDR3 has 13 residues. CDR3 region: CASSPGGSYEQYF. CDR3 DNA (partial): TGTGCCAGCAGTCCAGGGGGCTCCTATGAACAGTAC.

This clone appeared a single time. The genes and germline here are from mouse. The CDR3 end falls 1 residue outside the read, so it is completed with the germline J gene. The sample carries other DNA sequences with the same CDR3. The V and J genes are TRBV16 and TRBJ1-4; D is perhaps TRBD1 (5 bases). CDR1 is SGHSA, CDR2 FRNQAP, per germline. Trimming shortened V by 0 bases and J by 0 bases, and 5 bases separated the two germline ends. This CDR3 is 15 amino acids long. CDR3: CASSLEGVSNERLFF. CDR3 DNA (partial): TGTGCAAGCAGCTTAGAGGGGGTTTCCAACGAAAGATTATTT.

This clone is hyperexpanded within its sample. The gene names given are mouse names. The DNA ends 1 residue before the CDR3 does, and the rest of the CDR3 is filled in from the germline J gene. The chain joins TRBV14 to TRBJ1-1; D unresolved. Germline V gives CDR1 SGHDT, CDR2 FRDEAV. V was shortened by 1 base and J by 0 bases, with 4 bases between the two germline ends. This CDR3 contains 13 residues. The CDR3 spells CASSFGTNTEVFF. The sequenced part of the CDR3 DNA is TGTGCCAGCAGTTTCGGGACAAACACAGAAGTCTTC.